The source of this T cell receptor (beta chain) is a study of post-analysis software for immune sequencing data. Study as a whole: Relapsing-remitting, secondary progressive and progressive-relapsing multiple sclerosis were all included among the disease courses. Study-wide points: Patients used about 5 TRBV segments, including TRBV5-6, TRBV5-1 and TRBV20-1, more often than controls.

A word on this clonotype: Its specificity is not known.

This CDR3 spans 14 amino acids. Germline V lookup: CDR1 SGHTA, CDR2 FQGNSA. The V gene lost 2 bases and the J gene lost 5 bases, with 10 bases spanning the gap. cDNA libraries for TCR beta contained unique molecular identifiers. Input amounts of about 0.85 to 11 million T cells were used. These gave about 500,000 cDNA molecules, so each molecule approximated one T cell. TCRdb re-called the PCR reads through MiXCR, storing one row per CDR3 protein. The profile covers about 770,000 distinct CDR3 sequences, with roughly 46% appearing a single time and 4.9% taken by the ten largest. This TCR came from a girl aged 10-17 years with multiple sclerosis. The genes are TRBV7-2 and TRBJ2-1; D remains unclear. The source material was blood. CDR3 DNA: TGTGCCAGCAGCTTATTGCTCGCGGACAATGAGCAGTTCTTC. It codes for CASSLLLADNEQFF.